The source of this TCR beta chain is a study of cytomegalovirus exposure and HLA in healthy donors. Study conclusions and caveats: Most CMV-associated TCR beta chains appeared HLA-restricted in a later analysis. Sequencing depth across donors, presence/absence analyses assumed, was roughly uniform.

The CDR3 has 14 amino acids. In germline, CDR1 is SEHNR, CDR2 FQNEAQ (reference sequence). Trimming took off 3 bases at V and 2 bases at J, with 10 bases between the two ends. The PCR was carried out with 60 Vbeta primers and 13 Jbeta primers. Profiled with immunoSEQ multiplex PCR; TCRdb holds only in-frame clones, not every one. The sample shows about 160,000 clones, and 1% to 1.5% sits with its ten largest clones. With regard to this clone: Its specificity is not known.

The TCR comes from a woman aged 55 to 70 in good health and CMV-seronegative. Material for sequencing was PBMCs. This chain links TRBV7-9 with TRBJ1-1; a possible D gene is TRBD1 (5 bases). The CDR3 sequence is CASSFNQGNTEAFF. For the CDR3, the DNA is TGTGCCAGCAGCTTTAATCAGGGAAACACTGAAGCTTTCTTT. Combining the CDR3 with reference TRBV7-9 and TRBJ1-1 gives the whole variable domain DTGVSQNPRHKITKRGQNVTFRCDPISEHNRLYWYRQTLGQGPEFLTYFQNEAQLEKSRLLSDRFSAERPKGSFSTLEIQRTEQGDSAMYLCASSFNQGNTEAFFGQGTRLTVV.